The 28 T cell receptor beta chains presented below share a single source sample, sequenced in a study of cytomegalovirus exposure and HLA in healthy donors. Amplification used 60 Vbeta primers and 13 Jbeta primers. The protocol was immunoSEQ multiplex PCR, while the TCRdb copy is restricted to in-frame clones and leaves out a portion. Of 150,000 or so clones in the sample, roughly 80% were seen once. Sample: PBMCs. These receptors came from a woman aged 40 to 50 in good health and CMV-seropositive.

This clone was seen only once. CDR3 loop: CASSLVRVETQYF. CDR3 DNA: TGTGCCAGCAGCTTAGTCAGGGTTGAGACCCAGTACTTC. The chain uses TRBV7-2 and TRBJ2-5, with D possibly matching TRBD1 (5 bases). The germline V and J ends were trimmed by 1 base and 5 bases, with 8 bases remaining between them. The V gene's germline CDR1 is SGHTA and CDR2 FQGNSA. The CDR3 is 13 residues long.

The chain combines TRBV19 with TRBJ1-1; 7 bases agree with TRBD1. CDR1 and CDR2 (germline): LNHDA, SQIVND (reference sequence). CDR3 length equals 16 residues. Trimming removed 4 bases from V and 0 bases from J; junction bases left unmatched: 8. The CDR3 spells CASSTGTATLNTEAFF. The CDR3 coding sequence is TGTGCCAGTAGTACGGGGACAGCTACTCTGAACACTGAAGCTTTCTTT. Complete variable domain (other parts from reference TRBV19 and TRBJ1-1): DGGITQSPKYLFRKEGQNVTLSCEQNLNHDAMYWYRQDPGQGLRLIYYSQIVNDFQKGDIAEGYSVSREKKESFPLTVTSAQKNPTAFYLCASSTGTATLNTEAFFGQGTRLTVV.

This clone was seen a handful of times. V is TRBV6-5 and J is TRBJ1-6, with D perhaps TRBD1 (6 bases). In germline, CDR1 is MNHEY, CDR2 SVGAGI. This CDR3 region has 16 residues. V gave up 2 bases and J gave up 9 bases, with 17 bases separating them. CDR3 DNA: TGTGCCAGCAGTTACGCTTCCGGGCAGGGGTTTTCACCCCTCCACTTT. The encoded protein is CASSYASGQGFSPLHF.

This chain links TRBV4-2 with TRBJ1-1, with 7 nucleotides matching TRBD1. The junction had 2 bases not matched to a gene; V was cut back by 4 bases and J by 0 bases. This CDR3 spans 14 amino acids. CDR1 and CDR2 from the germline V gene are LGHNA and YNFKEQ. The CDR3 loop reads CASSPGTVNTEAFF. DNA of the CDR3: TGTGCCAGCAGCCCTGGGACAGTGAACACTGAAGCTTTCTTT.

The J gene is TRBJ1-2, the V gene TRBV15; 8 bases are a match to TRBD1. This CDR3 is 15 amino acids long. Losses at the gene ends were 0 bases for V and 4 bases for J; bases not matched to a gene: 4. Germline assignment: CDR1 LNHNV and CDR2 YYDKDF (reference sequence). Here the CDR3 DNA reads TGTGCCACCAGCAGAGACCCAGGGGGCATCTATGGCTACACCTTC. Translated, it gives CATSRDPGGIYGYTF.

V gene TRBV19 combines with J gene TRBJ2-7; possibly TRBD1 for D (6 bases). CDR3 length: 12 amino acids. Germline lookup yields CDR1 LNHDA and CDR2 SQIVND (reference sequence). Trimming left V 4 bases short and J 4 bases short, with 8 bases between. This chain's CDR3 is CASSRGGYEQYF. CDR3 nucleotides: TGTGCCAGTAGTAGAGGGGGATACGAGCAGTACTTC.

This clone showed up just once. The chain carries TRBV19 and TRBJ2-6, with D unclear. V shed 5 bases and J shed 2 bases, with 4 bases lying between them. The length of the CDR3 is 13 residues. The germline V gene encodes CDR1 LNHDA and CDR2 SQIVND (reference sequence). CDR3 sequence (DNA): TGTGCCAGTAGTGAGGCTGGGGCCAACGTCCTGACTTTC. Its protein product is CASSEAGANVLTF.

The genes are TRBV27 and TRBJ1-5; unclear D gene. This CDR3 has 12 residues. CDR1 MNHEY and CDR2 SMNVEV come from the germline V gene (reference sequence). Trimming left V 4 bases short and J 5 bases short, with 6 bases between. This CDR3 reads CASSSTHQPQHF. CDR3 nucleotide sequence: TGTGCCAGCAGTTCGACACATCAGCCCCAGCATTTT.

The chain employs TRBV6-1 and TRBJ1-2; maybe TRBD1 (5 bases). Per germline, CDR1 MNHNS and CDR2 SASEGT. The CDR3 loop spans 14 amino acids. Between the trimmed V and J ends, which lost 2 bases and 4 bases, there was a span of 11 bases. CDR3 in DNA: TGTGCCAGCAGTGAATCGCAGGGCAGCTATGGCTACACCTTC. Its translation: CASSESQGSYGYTF.

The rearrangement uses TRBV27 and TRBJ2-1; D not resolved. CDR3 length: 14 amino acids. V was shortened by 3 bases and J by 10 bases, with 16 bases between the two germline ends. The germline gives CDR1 MNHEY, CDR2 SMNVEV (reference sequence). In DNA, the CDR3 is TGTGCCAGCAGTTTGGTGGCGGCCACAAGAGAGCAGTTCTTC. Protein product: CASSLVAATREQFF.

The genes are TRBV28 and TRBJ2-7; D is undetermined. This CDR3 comprises 14 residues. V lost 5 bases, J lost 6 bases, and 17 bases lay in between. Germline values: CDR1 MDHEN, CDR2 SYDVKM. The CDR3 DNA sequence: TGTGCCAGCAGTCAAACTTCAACTTTACCCGAGCAGTACTTC. It codes for CASSQTSTLPEQYF.

The chain uses TRBV13 and TRBJ1-3; a weak D match, TRBD1 (5 bases). In germline, CDR1 is PRHDT, CDR2 FYEKMQ (reference sequence). CDR3 length equals 13 residues. V shed 6 bases and J shed 3 bases, with 9 bases lying between them. The CDR3 loop reads CASRVDSGNTIYF. In DNA form, the CDR3 reads TGTGCCAGCAGGGTTGACAGTGGAAACACCATATATTTT.

The count of this clone is one. The DNA of the CDR3 is TGCGCCAGCAGCCAGGGGGGGGCGGGCAAGAGTGCAGATACGCAGTATTTT. Its translation is CASSQGGAGKSADTQYF. This chain connects TRBV4-1 to TRBJ2-3, with a tentative D call TRBD2 (7 bases). Trimming stripped 3 bases from V and 4 bases from J, with 20 bases between. The CDR3 contains 17 residues. Germline lookup yields CDR1 MGHRA and CDR2 YSYEKL.

This clone has only one observation. The chain couples TRBV5-4 to TRBJ2-5; a weak D match, TRBD1 (6 bases). The J call may be incorrect, as the DNA end agrees better with TRBJ2-7. This CDR3 comprises 15 residues. Germline V gene data show CDR1 as SGHNT and CDR2 as YYREEE (reference sequence). The CDR3 DNA is TGTGCCAGCAGCTCCGTTACAGGGTACACTTACGAGCAGTACTTC. Its protein product is CASSSVTGYTYEQYF.

V gene TRBV7-9 combines with J gene TRBJ2-5; maybe TRBD2 (5 bases). V was pared by 2 bases and J by 5 bases, with 12 bases between. The germline CDR1 and CDR2 sequences are SEHNR and FQNEAQ (reference sequence). The length of the CDR3 is 14 residues. CDR3 sequence: CASSLSTGKETQYF. The CDR3 bases are TGTGCCAGCAGCTTATCCACCGGGAAGGAGACCCAGTACTTC.

This clone was recorded a few times. The chain carries TRBV20-1 and TRBJ2-3; D unclear. Germline V gene data show CDR1 as DFQATT and CDR2 as SNEGSKA (reference sequence). This CDR3 is 11 amino acids long. V was cut by 6 bases and J by 7 bases, with 11 bases left in between. The DNA of the CDR3 is TGCAGTGCCGCCGCAGGCAATACGCAGTATTTT. Translated: CSAAAGNTQYF.

The chain has TRBV11-2 and TRBJ1-1; a weak D match, TRBD1 (5 bases). The CDR3 totals 15 residues. Trimming stripped 2 bases from V and 3 bases from J, with 13 bases between. The germline CDR1 and CDR2 sequences are SGHAT and FQNNGV. The CDR3 region is CASSLILGLDTEAFF. The CDR3 nucleotides read TGTGCCAGCAGCTTAATTCTGGGGCTGGACACTGAAGCTTTCTTT.

V is TRBV5-6 and J is TRBJ1-2, with D perhaps TRBD1 (6 bases). The CDR3 runs to 15 residues. The germline gives CDR1 SGHDT, CDR2 YYEEEE. V was shortened by 3 bases and J by 6 bases, with 18 bases between the two germline ends. The DNA of the CDR3 is TGTGCCAGCAGCTCAACCACAGGGCTTATCAATGGCTACACCTTC. This codes for CASSSTTGLINGYTF.

V and J are TRBV27 and TRBJ1-5; 9 bases match TRBD1. The CDR3 extends over 16 amino acids. Looked up from germline, CDR1 is MNHEY and CDR2 is SMNVEV (reference sequence). V shed 5 bases, J shed 4 bases, and the junction held 9 bases outside the gene matches. The CDR3: CASSREGTGKNQPQHF. The CDR3 DNA is TGTGCCAGCAGTCGCGAAGGGACAGGGAAGAATCAGCCCCAGCATTTT.

V is TRBV27 and J is TRBJ1-5; TRBD1 is a possible D gene (5 bases). The germline gives CDR1 MNHEY, CDR2 SMNVEV (reference sequence). This CDR3 has 15 amino acids. V dropped 2 bases and J dropped 0 bases, with 8 bases sitting between them. CDR3: CASSLVGGSNQPQHF. The DNA for the CDR3 is TGTGCCAGCAGTTTAGTGGGGGGTAGCAATCAGCCCCAGCATTTT.

A word on this clone: Other DNA sequences from this sample encode an identical CDR3 as well. The chain carries TRBV29-1 and TRBJ2-5; 7 bases align to TRBD2. This CDR3 region has 10 residues. Trimming at V came to 7 bases and at J to 5 bases, leaving 1 base not matched to a gene. Looked up from germline, CDR1 is SQVTM and CDR2 is ANQGSEA. DNA for the CDR3: TGCAGCGGGGGGGGTGAGACCCAGTACTTC. Its protein product is CSGGGETQYF. Full variable domain (missing parts from reference TRBV29-1 and TRBJ2-5): SAVISQKPSRDICQRGTSLTIQCQVDSQVTMMFWYRQQPGQSLTLIATANQGSEATYESGFVIDKFPISRPNLTFSTLTVSNMSPEDSSIYLCSGGGETQYFGPGTRLLVL.

This clone came up a few times. The chain is built from TRBV7-3 and TRBJ2-1; 7 bases fit TRBD2. The CDR3 is 15 amino acids. Germline CDR1 and CDR2: SGHTA and FQGTGA. V was clipped by 5 bases and J by 7 bases; unmatched bases: 11. The CDR3, as DNA: TGTGCCAGCAGCCCGGGGAGGGCTCAGGAAAATGAGCAGTTCTTC. Protein product: CASSPGRAQENEQFF.

The CDR3 coding sequence is TGTGCCAGCAGCCCCCGGCGGGGACTAGACGCAAGTGGTTGGAGGTACGAGCAGTACTTC. Translating it yields CASSPRRGLDASGWRYEQYF. This chain uses TRBV28 with TRBJ2-7, with TRBD2 matching over 8 bases. Trimming removed 6 bases from V and 4 bases from J; junction bases left unmatched: 26. The CDR3 totals 20 residues. In germline, CDR1 is MDHEN, CDR2 SYDVKM.

The CDR3 region is CASSTGLHNEQFF. In nucleotides, the CDR3 is TGTGCCAGCAGTACGGGACTTCACAATGAGCAGTTCTTC. The chain joins TRBV6-6 to TRBJ2-1, with D possibly being TRBD2 (6 bases). Trimming stripped 5 bases from V and 5 bases from J, with 10 bases between. Germline loops: CDR1 MNHNY, CDR2 SVGAGI (reference sequence). The CDR3 has 13 residues.

The genes are TRBV28 and TRBJ2-7; TRBD1 might be the D (6 bases). V was shortened by 6 bases and J by 3 bases, with 9 bases between the two germline ends. This CDR3 has 12 residues. Looked up from germline, CDR1 is MDHEN and CDR2 is SYDVKM. The chain's CDR3 is CASRGGNYEQYF. CDR3 bases: TGTGCCAGCAGAGGGGGTAACTACGAGCAGTACTTC.

This clone was seen more than once but under ten times. V usage is TRBV5-5 and J usage is TRBJ1-1; a possible D gene is TRBD1 (5 bases). Germline V gives CDR1 SGHKS, CDR2 YYEKEE (reference sequence). This CDR3 comprises 14 residues. Trimming removed 4 bases at V and 5 bases at J, with 15 bases between. The DNA of the CDR3 is TGTGCCAGCAGCACGGACACGACGAGGACTGAAGCTTTCTTT. Protein: CASSTDTTRTEAFF.

The rearrangement links TRBV30 to TRBJ2-7, with 10 nucleotides matching TRBD1. The J segment lost 9 bases and the V segment lost 0 bases, leaving 17 bases of the junction unmatched. There are 17 residues in the CDR3. Per germline, CDR1 GTSNPN and CDR2 SVGIG (reference sequence). In DNA, the CDR3 is TGTGCCTGGAGTGTCCGGGGACAGGGGAGGGGCATCGGGGGGCAGTACTTC. Protein product: CAWSVRGQGRGIGGQYF.

In this sample, this clone turned up a few times. The chain is built from TRBV5-8 and TRBJ2-7; 9 bases align to TRBD1. V lost 5 bases and J lost 2; bases outside the gene matches: 2. Germline V lookup: CDR1 SGHTS, CDR2 YDEGEE. The CDR3 spans 13 residues. CDR3 sequence (DNA): TGTGCCAGCAGGGACAGGGGAGCCTACGAGCAGTACTTC. Residues: CASRDRGAYEQYF. The full variable domain, rest sourced from reference TRBV5-8 and TRBJ2-7, is EAGVTQSPTHLIKTRGQQATLRCSPISGHTSVYWYQQALGLGLQFLLWYDEGEERNRGNFPPRFSGRQFPNYSSELNVNALELEDSALYLCASRDRGAYEQYFGPGTRLTVT.